The present T cell receptor beta chain was sequenced within a study of shared clonotypes between healthy human individuals. Naive CD8 cells lacked CD45RO, underwent positive selection for CCR7 and left out terminally differentiated effector memory CD45RA+ cells. Overall study results and limits: It was anticipated that sequencing depth would influence how many clonotypes donors shared. Generation probabilities were higher for clonotypes shared across all four sorted-subset donors than for unshared ones.

On this clone: Its antigen is currently unknown.

This table comes from immunoSEQ multiplex PCR, and its TCRdb copy is limited to in-frame clones, with some not included. The table records roughly 2,000,000 clones, just over 90% of them present only once. The clonotype was recovered from a man younger than 30 in good health. Some clones in this sample may be carry-over from other donors' samples. The sequenced material came from naive CD8+ T cells from PBMCs.

In DNA, the CDR3 is TGTGCCAGTAGTTTCCCGGGACGATACTACGAGCAGTACTTC. It is translated as CASSFPGRYYEQYF. The gene calls are TRBV19 and TRBJ2-7; D may be TRBD1 or TRBD2 (5 bases each). The CDR3 is 14 residues long. The germline V and J ends were trimmed by 5 bases and 3 bases, with 14 bases remaining between them. Germline CDR1 is LNHDA and CDR2 is SQIVND (reference sequence).